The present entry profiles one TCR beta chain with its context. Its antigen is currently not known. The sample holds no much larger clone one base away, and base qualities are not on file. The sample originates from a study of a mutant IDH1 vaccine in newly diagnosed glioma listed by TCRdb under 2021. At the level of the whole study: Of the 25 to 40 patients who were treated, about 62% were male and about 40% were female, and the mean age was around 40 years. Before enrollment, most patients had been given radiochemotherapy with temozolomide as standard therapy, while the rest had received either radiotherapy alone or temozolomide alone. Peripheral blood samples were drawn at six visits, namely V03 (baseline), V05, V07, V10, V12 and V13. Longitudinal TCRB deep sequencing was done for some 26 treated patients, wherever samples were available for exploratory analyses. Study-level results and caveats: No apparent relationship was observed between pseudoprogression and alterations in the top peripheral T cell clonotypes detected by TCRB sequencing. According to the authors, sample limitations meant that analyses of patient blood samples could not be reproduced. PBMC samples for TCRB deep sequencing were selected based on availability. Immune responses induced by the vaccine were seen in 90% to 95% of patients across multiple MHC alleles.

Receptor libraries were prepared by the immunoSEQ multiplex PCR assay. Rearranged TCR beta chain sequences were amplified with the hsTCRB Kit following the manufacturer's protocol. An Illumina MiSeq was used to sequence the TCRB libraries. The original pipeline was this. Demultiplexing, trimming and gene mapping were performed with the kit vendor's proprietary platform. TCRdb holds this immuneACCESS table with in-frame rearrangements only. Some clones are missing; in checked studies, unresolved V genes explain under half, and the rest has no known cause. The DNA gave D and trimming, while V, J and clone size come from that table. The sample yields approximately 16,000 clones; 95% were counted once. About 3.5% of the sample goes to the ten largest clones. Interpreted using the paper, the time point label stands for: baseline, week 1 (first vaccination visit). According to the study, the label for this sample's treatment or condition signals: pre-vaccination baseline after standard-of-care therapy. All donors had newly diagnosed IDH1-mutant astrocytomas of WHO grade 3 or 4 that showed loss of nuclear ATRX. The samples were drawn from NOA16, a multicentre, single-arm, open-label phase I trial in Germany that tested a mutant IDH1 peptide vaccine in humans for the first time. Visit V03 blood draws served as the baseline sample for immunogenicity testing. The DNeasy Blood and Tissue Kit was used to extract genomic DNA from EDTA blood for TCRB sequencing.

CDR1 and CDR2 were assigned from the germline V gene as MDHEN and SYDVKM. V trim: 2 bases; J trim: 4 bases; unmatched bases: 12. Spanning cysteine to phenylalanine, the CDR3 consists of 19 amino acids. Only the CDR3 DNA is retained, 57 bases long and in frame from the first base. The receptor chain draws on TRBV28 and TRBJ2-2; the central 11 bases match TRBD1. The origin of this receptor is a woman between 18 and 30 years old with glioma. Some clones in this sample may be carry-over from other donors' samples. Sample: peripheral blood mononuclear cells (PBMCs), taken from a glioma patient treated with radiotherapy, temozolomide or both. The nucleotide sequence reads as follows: TGTGCCAGCAGTTTAGGGACAGGGGGGGTACTAGCGGGCACCGGGGAGCTGTTTTTT. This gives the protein CASSLGTGGVLAGTGELFF.